The present entry profiles one TCR beta chain with its context. Its antigen is unknown. With 7 bases clipped from V and 5 bases from J, the junction kept 8 bases outside the gene matches. The CDR3 contains 15 residues. The V gene's germline CDR1 is SGHNT and CDR2 YENEEA. This sample was included in a study of cytomegalovirus exposure and HLA in healthy donors. General study points: Analyses of presence/absence relied on an assumption of roughly uniform sequencing depth across donors. Diagnosis of cytomegalovirus status made by the classifier reportedly showed high specificity and sensitivity. Analysis performed later found approximately 17,000 TCR beta sequences associated with HLA alleles at 0.05 false discovery rate.

PCR involved 60 Vbeta and 13 Jbeta primers. Clones were read by immunoSEQ multiplex PCR, and TCRdb kept only the in-frame ones, dropping some. The sample has 120,000 to 150,000 clones, over 75% seen once; the top ten hold 0.5% to 0.65%. The receptor's source is a woman aged 40 to 55 in good health and CMV-seronegative. The specimen was PBMCs. The rearrangement joins TRBV11-3 to TRBJ2-1, with TRBD2 matching 10 bases. CDR3 bases: TGTGCCAGCAACGTTACTAGCGGGGCGGACAATGAGCAGTTCTTC. Its translation: CASNVTSGADNEQFF.